This T cell receptor beta chain derives from a study of T cells after posttransplantation cyclophosphamide. Here immunoSEQ multiplex PCR was the method, and the copy in TCRdb shows in-frame clones only, minus some. Here the sample spans roughly 13,000 clones, approximately 80% being singletons. Specimen: memory CD4+ T cells sorted from PBMCs. The receptor's source is a man aged 45-65 years.

CDR3 sequence: CASSQDFDTYGYTF. In DNA form, the CDR3 reads TGCGCCAGCAGCCAAGATTTTGACACCTATGGCTACACCTTC. V and J are TRBV4-3 and TRBJ1-2; D remains ambiguous. The CDR3 length is 14 residues. V lost 0 bases and J lost 4, with 9 bases in between. In germline, CDR1 is LGHNA, CDR2 YSLEER.